This T cell receptor beta chain was recorded in a study of shared clonotypes between healthy human individuals. Findings and caveats of the study: As a rule, naive subsets had a larger estimated richness than memory subsets. Sampling covered nothing but blood. Tissue TCR repertoires likely differ from those found in blood.

Worth noting for this clone: Its antigen is still unknown.

The naive CD8 population came from CD45RO-negative cells selected for CCR7, without terminally differentiated effector memory CD45RA+ cells. Genomic DNA belonging to each subset was distributed in equal measure over several immunoSEQ plates. Sequenced by immunoSEQ multiplex PCR; TCRdb stores in-frame clones only, minus some. Of around 2.1 million clones detected, 93% appear once; the ten largest clones hold more than 1.5%. This clonotype was obtained from a man between 18 and 35 years old in good health. Some clones in this sample may be carry-over from other donors' samples. The material sequenced was naive CD8+ T cells from PBMCs.

This CDR3 reads CASSPQTPYNEQFF. The CDR3 DNA is TGTGCCAGCAGTCCTCAGACACCGTACAATGAGCAGTTCTTC. The chain links TRBV27 to TRBJ2-1; D not certain. This CDR3 has 14 amino acids. From germline, CDR1 is MNHEY and CDR2 SMNVEV (reference sequence). Trimming stripped 5 bases from V and 4 bases from J, with 12 bases between.